This TCR beta chain was identified during a study of T-cell reconstitution after alpha-beta-depleted transplantation in children. Study outcomes and limitations: From surviving recipient T cells and thymic progenitors came the high day-60 TCRbeta diversity observed in some patients. Expanded clones from the graft, numbering several hundred, reportedly supplied alpha-beta T cells about two months after transplant. The main origin of T-cell counts and diversity one year after transplant was newly produced T cells.

With respect to this clonotype: Its specificity is unknown.

Molecular barcoding with unique molecular identifiers was used for the TCRbeta library. In TCRdb, the PCR reads were re-called with MiXCR into one record per CDR3 protein. Found here are more than 45,000 distinct CDR3 sequences, 52% of them singletons; the top ten hold more than 30%. CDR3 size: 13 residues. Germline V lookup: CDR1 SGHRS, CDR2 YFSETQ. The ends were cut back, 4 bases at V and 9 bases at J, with 14 bases in the middle. The receptor's source is a boy under two years old with SCID, due to receive a stem cell transplant. The chain joins TRBV5-1 to TRBJ2-4; TRBD1 or TRBD2 may be the D gene (5 bases each). The sequences come from peripheral blood, collected before TCRalphabeta/CD19-depleted stem cell transplant. Here the CDR3 DNA reads TGCGCCAGCAGCCCCAGCCCTGGGGGCATTCAGTACTTC. Translation: CASSPSPGGIQYF. Using reference TRBV5-1 and TRBJ2-4 for the parts outside the CDR3, the full variable domain is KAGVTQTPRYLIKTRGQQVTLSCSPISGHRSVSWYQQTPGQGLQFLFEYFSETQRNKGNFPGRFSGRQFSNSRSEMNVSTLELGDSALYLCASSPSPGGIQYFGAGTRLSVL.